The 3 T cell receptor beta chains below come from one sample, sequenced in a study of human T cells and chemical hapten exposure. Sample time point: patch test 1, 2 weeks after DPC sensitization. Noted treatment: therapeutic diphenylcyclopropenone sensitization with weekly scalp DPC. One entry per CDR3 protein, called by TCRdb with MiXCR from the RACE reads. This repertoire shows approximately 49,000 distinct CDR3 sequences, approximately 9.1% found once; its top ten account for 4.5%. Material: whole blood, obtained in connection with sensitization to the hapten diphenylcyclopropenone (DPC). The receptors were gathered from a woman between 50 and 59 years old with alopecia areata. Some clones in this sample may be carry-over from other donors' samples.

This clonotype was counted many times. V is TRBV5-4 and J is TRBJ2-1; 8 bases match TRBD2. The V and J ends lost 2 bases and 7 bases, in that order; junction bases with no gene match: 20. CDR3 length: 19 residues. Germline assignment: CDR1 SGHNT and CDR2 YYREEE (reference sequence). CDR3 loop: CASSFGGLGSGSPLNEQFF. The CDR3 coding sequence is TGTGCCAGCAGCTTTGGCGGGCTTGGAAGCGGGAGTCCCTTAAATGAGCAGTTCTTC.

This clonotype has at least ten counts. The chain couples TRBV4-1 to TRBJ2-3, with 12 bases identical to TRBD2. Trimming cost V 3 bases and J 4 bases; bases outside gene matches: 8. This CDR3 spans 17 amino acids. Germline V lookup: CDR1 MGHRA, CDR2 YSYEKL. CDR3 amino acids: CASSHPRTSGNPDTQYF. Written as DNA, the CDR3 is TGCGCCAGCAGCCATCCCCGGACTAGCGGGAATCCAGATACGCAGTATTTT.

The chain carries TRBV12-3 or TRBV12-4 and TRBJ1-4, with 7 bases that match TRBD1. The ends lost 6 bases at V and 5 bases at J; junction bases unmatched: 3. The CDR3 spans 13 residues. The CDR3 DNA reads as TGTGCCAGCAGCCAGGACAGGAATGAAAAACTGTTTTTT. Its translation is CASSQDRNEKLFF.